Listed below are T cell receptor beta chains from one sample, sequenced in a study of T cells in Graves' hyperthyroidism and ophthalmopathy. TCRdb passed the multiplex PCR reads through MiXCR, listing each CDR3 protein once. The data contain 650,000 to 750,000 distinct CDR3 sequences, 12% to 15% of them singletons. The sample comprised blood. Every receptor here comes from a woman younger than 30 with Graves' hyperthyroidism. CDR3s include the opening cysteine and the closing phenylalanine or tryptophan. A D gene is named only where the DNA matches it firmly. Rows may omit the clone size; those that give it use once, few, many or a size class.

J gene,clone size,D gene,V gene,CDR3 protein,CDR3 DNA
TRBJ1-5,-,-,TRBV6-2/TRBV6-3,CASSASYRRPQHF,TGTGCCAGCAGTGCTTCGTATAGGCGGCCCCAGCATTTT
TRBJ1-1,many,-,TRBV25-1,CASSGPGSRQNTEAFF,TGTGCCAGCAGTGGCCCCGGATCTCGTCAAAACACTGAAGCTTTCTTT
TRBJ1-5,many,TRBD1,TRBV7-9,CASSLLAGQASNQPQHF,TGTGCCAGCAGCTTACTCGCCGGACAGGCAAGCAATCAGCCCCAGCATTTT
TRBJ2-7,-,-,TRBV10-3,CAISATGQPPIEQYF,TGTGCCATCAGTGCCACCGGACAGCCACCTATAGAGCAGTACTTC
TRBJ1-2,many,TRBD1,TRBV24-1,CATSDPGTGNYGYTF,TGTGCCACCAGTGATCCCGGGACAGGGAACTATGGCTACACCTTC
TRBJ2-5,few,TRBD2,TRBV11-2,CASSQILAGGPGETQYF,TGCGCCAGCAGCCAGATACTAGCGGGAGGGCCTGGGGAGACCCAGTACTTC
TRBJ1-1,many,-,TRBV6-1,CASSNGISDTVNTEAFF,TGTGCCAGCAGCAATGGGATATCTGACACGGTGAACACTGAAGCTTTCTTT
TRBJ1-1,-,-,TRBV29-1,CSGKQGVYTEAFF,TGCAGTGGTAAACAGGGTGTTTACACTGAAGCTTTCTTT
TRBJ1-5,-,TRBD1,TRBV18,CANSGTVLNQPQHF,TGTGCCAACTCCGGGACAGTTCTCAATCAGCCCCAGCATTTT
TRBJ2-7,many,-,TRBV6-5,CASSYGVGDLGEQYF,TGTGCCAGCAGTTACGGGGTGGGCGATCTGGGAGAGCAGTACTTC
TRBJ2-7,few,TRBD2,TRBV20-1,CSASRPRAGGSRFTYEQYF,TGCAGTGCTAGTAGGCCTAGGGCGGGAGGGTCCCGTTTCACCTACGAGCAGTACTTC
TRBJ2-3,-,-,TRBV10-2,CASTQGGGPDTQYF,TGCGCCAGCACCCAGGGGGGGGGCCCAGATACGCAGTATTTT
TRBJ2-3,-,TRBD2,TRBV7-9,CASSPQVAGADTQYF,TGTGCCAGCAGCCCCCAGGTAGCGGGAGCAGATACGCAGTATTTT
TRBJ2-1,few,-,TRBV4-1,CASSQVGQRAEQFF,TGCGCCAGCAGCCAAGTGGGACAACGGGCGGAGCAGTTCTTC
TRBJ2-5,-,TRBD2,TRBV20-1,CSGGPGPGGEETQYF,TGCAGCGGCGGACCGGGCCCGGGAGGGGAAGAGACCCAGTACTTC
TRBJ1-4,many,-,TRBV18,CASSPTDAEKLFF,TGTGCCAGCTCACCGACCGACGCCGAAAAACTGTTTTTT
TRBJ2-7,many,TRBD1,TRBV11-2,CASSLVEGAIEQYF,TGTGCCAGCAGCTTAGTCGAGGGGGCAATCGAGCAGTACTTC
TRBJ1-5,-,-,TRBV4-3,CASSQEEGLGPQHF,TGCGCCAGCAGCCAAGAGGAAGGCCTGGGGCCCCAGCATTTT
TRBJ2-5,few,-,TRBV5-1,CASSPWRRGTRPRETQYF,TGCGCCAGCAGCCCCTGGAGGAGGGGGACACGACCTAGGGAGACCCAGTACTTC
TRBJ2-3,-,-,TRBV11-2,CASSLREAGVDTQYF,TGTGCCAGCAGCTTAAGAGAAGCTGGAGTAGATACGCAGTATTTT
TRBJ2-2,few,TRBD2,TRBV6-9,CASSYVGLENIEAGELFF,TGTGCCAGCAGTTATGTAGGACTAGAAAACATCGAGGCCGGGGAGCTGTTTTTT
TRBJ2-1,many,TRBD2,TRBV11-2,CASSLGSGTSGSLYNEQFF,TGTGCCAGCAGCTTAGGGTCCGGGACTAGCGGGAGTCTGTACAATGAGCAGTTCTTC
TRBJ2-3,few,-,TRBV5-1,CASTRGTPSTDTQYF,TGCGCCAGCACCCGAGGGACACCTAGCACAGATACGCAGTATTTT
TRBJ2-1,-,TRBD2,TRBV10-3,CAISESGTSGRANTDNEQFF,TGTGCCATCAGTGAGTCAGGGACTAGCGGGAGGGCCAACACTGACAATGAGCAGTTCTTC
TRBJ2-3,many,TRBD2,TRBV5-6,CASSGTSGIADTQYF,TGTGCCAGCAGCGGGACTAGCGGGATCGCAGATACGCAGTATTTT
TRBJ2-1,many,TRBD1,TRBV30,CAWSVPGGAGIEQFF,TGTGCCTGGAGTGTACCAGGGGGCGCAGGCATTGAGCAGTTCTTC
TRBJ1-2,-,-,TRBV7-9,CASSLEAGTNYGYTF,TGTGCCAGCAGCTTGGAGGCCGGCACTAACTATGGCTACACCTTC
TRBJ2-3,-,TRBD2,TRBV2,CASRLLAGDRTDTQYF,TGTGCCAGCAGGTTACTAGCGGGAGATCGCACAGATACGCAGTATTTT
TRBJ1-1,-,-,TRBV12-3/TRBV12-4,CASSFLGPLGDTEAFF,TGTGCCAGCAGTTTCCTCGGACCTTTGGGGGACACTGAAGCTTTCTTT
TRBJ2-7,many,TRBD1,TRBV2,CASRRQGHEQYF,TGTGCCAGCAGACGACAGGGACACGAGCAGTACTTC
TRBJ2-3,few,-,TRBV5-1,CASSLEGYTDTQYF,TGCGCCAGCAGCTTGGAAGGGTACACAGATACGCAGTATTTT
TRBJ2-7,many,-,TRBV18,CASSPTAYEQYF,TGTGCCAGCTCACCGACAGCCTACGAGCAGTACTTC
TRBJ2-1,many,TRBD1,TRBV7-3,CASSLTGDRAYNEQFF,TGTGCCAGCAGCTTAACGGGGGACAGGGCTTACAATGAGCAGTTCTTC
TRBJ2-7,-,-,TRBV29-1,CSVGKFGGGYEQYF,TGCAGCGTTGGAAAGTTCGGTGGGGGGTACGAGCAGTACTTC
TRBJ1-5,few,-,TRBV20-1,CSASPGYSNQPQHF,TGCAGTGCTAGCCCCGGGTATAGCAATCAGCCCCAGCATTTT
TRBJ2-3,few,-,TRBV6-2/TRBV6-3,CASSYSETDTQYF,TGTGCCAGCAGTTACTCGGAGACAGATACGCAGTATTTT
TRBJ2-7,many,-,TRBV6-6,CASSYSNRGNYEQYF,TGTGCCAGCAGTTACTCGAATCGGGGGAACTACGAGCAGTACTTC
TRBJ2-7,many,TRBD1,TRBV28,CASEGGTGGYEQYF,TGTGCCAGCGAGGGTGGGACAGGGGGCTACGAGCAGTACTTC
TRBJ2-1,many,-,TRBV7-9,CASSLAPGRSYNEQFF,TGTGCCAGCAGCTTAGCCCCGGGACGCTCCTACAATGAGCAGTTCTTC
TRBJ1-2,few,TRBD1,TRBV4-1,CASSPGRGQGLYGYTF,TGCGCCAGCAGCCCGGGACGCGGACAGGGCCTTTATGGCTACACCTTC
TRBJ2-1,few,TRBD2,TRBV7-8,CASSPLAGLGSYNEQFF,TGTGCCAGCAGCCCCTTAGCGGGATTGGGATCCTACAATGAGCAGTTCTTC
TRBJ1-2,-,-,TRBV7-2,CASSLMANYGYTF,TGTGCCAGCAGCTTAATGGCTAACTATGGCTACACCTTC
TRBJ2-3,many,TRBD2,TRBV3-1,CASRDTRGDTQYF,TGTGCCAGCCGAGATACGCGGGGGGATACGCAGTATTTT